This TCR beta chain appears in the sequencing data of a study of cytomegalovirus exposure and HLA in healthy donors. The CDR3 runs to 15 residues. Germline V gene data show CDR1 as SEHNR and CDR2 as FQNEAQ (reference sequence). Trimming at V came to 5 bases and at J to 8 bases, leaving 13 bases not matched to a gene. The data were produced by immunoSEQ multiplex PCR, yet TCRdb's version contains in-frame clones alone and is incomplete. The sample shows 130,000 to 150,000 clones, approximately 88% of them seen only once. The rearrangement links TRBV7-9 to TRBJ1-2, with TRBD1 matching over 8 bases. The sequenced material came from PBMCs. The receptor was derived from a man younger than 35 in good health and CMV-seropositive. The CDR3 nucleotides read TGTGCCAGCAGCCGACAGGGGTACAGCCCCGGCGGCTACACCTTC. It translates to CASSRQGYSPGGYTF.